The clone carrying this TCR beta chain has ten or more counts. The target antigen is unknown. The record originates from a study of identical twins. Study results and limitations: Clonotypes of the beta chain that were abundant in cord blood carried fewer insertions (memory repertoires showed none).

Trimming took 1 base from V and 4 from J, leaving 12 bases between them. In germline, CDR1 is SQVTM, CDR2 ANQGSEA. The CDR3 extends over 14 amino acids. Healthy Caucasians made up all donors. The cDNA had a unique molecular identifier and a template-switch universal primer site. TCRdb re-called the 5' RACE reads through MiXCR, storing one row per CDR3 protein. Here the sample spans hundreds of thousands of distinct CDR3 sequences, approximately 18% being singletons. The same data also went into a second study, on T cells expressing NK-cell markers.

V is TRBV29-1 and J is TRBJ2-3, with D possibly being TRBD2 (6 bases). This TCR derives from a woman under 30 in good health. Material for sequencing was PBMCs. CDR3 coding DNA: TGCAGCGTTGAAGGTGGGACTGGGGCAGATACGCAGTATTTT. It codes for CSVEGGTGADTQYF.